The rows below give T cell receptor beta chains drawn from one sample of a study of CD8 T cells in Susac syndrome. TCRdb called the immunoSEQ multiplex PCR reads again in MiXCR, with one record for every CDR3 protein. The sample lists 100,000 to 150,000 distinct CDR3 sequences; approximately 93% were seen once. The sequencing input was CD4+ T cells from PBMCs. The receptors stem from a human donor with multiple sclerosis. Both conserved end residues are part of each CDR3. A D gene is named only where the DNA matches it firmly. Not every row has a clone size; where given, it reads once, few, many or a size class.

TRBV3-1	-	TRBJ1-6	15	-	TGTGCCAGCAGCCAAGTGCAGGGGCTGGGTTCACCCCTCCACTTT	CASSQVQGLGSPLHF
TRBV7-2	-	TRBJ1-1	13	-	TGTGCCAGCAGCTTCCACCCAGGGGAAGAAGCTTTCTTT	CASSFHPGEEAFF
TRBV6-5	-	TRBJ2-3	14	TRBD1	TGTGCCAGCACTGGACAGGGGGCGATAGATACGCAGTATTTT	CASTGQGAIDTQYF
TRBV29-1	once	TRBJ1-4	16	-	TGCAGCGCAGGTTTTAATAGGTATTCAACTAATGAAAAACTGTTTTTT	CSAGFNRYSTNEKLFF
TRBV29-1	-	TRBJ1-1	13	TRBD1	TGCAGCGCGGGACAGAGACTGAACACTGAAGCTTTCTTT	CSAGQRLNTEAFF
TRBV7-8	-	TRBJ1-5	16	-	TGTGCCAGCAGCGGAGGGGACCCTTATAGCAATCAGCCCCAGCATTTT	CASSGGDPYSNQPQHF
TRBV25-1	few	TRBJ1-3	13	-	TGTGCCAGCAGTGTCGCTGGAGGAAACACCATATATTTT	CASSVAGGNTIYF
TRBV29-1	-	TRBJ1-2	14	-	TGCAGCCCCTCGGGACCCTCGGGGGGAAATGGCTACACCTTC	CSPSGPSGGNGYTF
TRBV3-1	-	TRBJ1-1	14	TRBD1	TGTGCCAGCAGCCCTAATACAGGGGGCACTGAAGCTTTCTTT	CASSPNTGGTEAFF
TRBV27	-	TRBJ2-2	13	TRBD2	TGTGCCAGCAGGGGACTATCCAAGGGGGAGCTGTTTTTT	CASRGLSKGELFF
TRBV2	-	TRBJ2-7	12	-	TGTGCCAGCAGACCGAACCAGTACGAGCAGTACTTC	CASRPNQYEQYF
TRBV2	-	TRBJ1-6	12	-	TGTGCCAGCAGTGCGGAGAATTCACCCCTCCACTTT	CASSAENSPLHF
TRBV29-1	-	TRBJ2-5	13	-	TGCAGCTCACTGGGAAGGGCCGAAGAGACCCAGTACTTC	CSSLGRAEETQYF
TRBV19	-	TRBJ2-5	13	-	TGTGCCAGTAGTATCGGGACACGAGAGCCCCAGTACTTC	CASSIGTREPQYF
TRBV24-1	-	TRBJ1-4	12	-	TGTGCCACCAGTGATTCAGGATCGGAACTGTTTTTT	CATSDSGSELFF
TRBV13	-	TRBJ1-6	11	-	TGTGCCAGCAGCCGTAATGGGCCCCTCCACTTT	CASSRNGPLHF
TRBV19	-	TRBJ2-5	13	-	TGTGCCAGTAGTATTGGGTACCAAGAGACCCAGTACTTC	CASSIGYQETQYF
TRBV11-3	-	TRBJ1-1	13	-	TGTGCCAGCAGCTTAAGGCAGCGCACTGAAGCTTTCTTT	CASSLRQRTEAFF
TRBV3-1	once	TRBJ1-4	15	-	TGTGCCAGCAGCCAAGGCCCCGGAGAGAATAAAAAACTGTTTTTT	CASSQGPGENKKLFF
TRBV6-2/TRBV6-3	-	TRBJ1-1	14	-	TGTGCCAGCAGTTACTCGATTCTACGGGGAGAAGCTTTCTTT	CASSYSILRGEAFF
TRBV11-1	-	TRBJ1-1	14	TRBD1	TGTGCCAGCAGCTTACAGGGGGCGCTTACTGAAGCTTTCTTT	CASSLQGALTEAFF
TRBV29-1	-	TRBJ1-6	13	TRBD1	TGCAGCGCCGGGACAGGGGGCGATTCACCCCTCCACTTT	CSAGTGGDSPLHF
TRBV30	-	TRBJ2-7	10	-	TGTGCCTGGAGTGCCGAAAAGCAGTACTTC	CAWSAEKQYF
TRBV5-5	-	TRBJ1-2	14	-	TGTGCCAGCAGTCCTCCAGGGGCTGGCTATGGCTACACCTTC	CASSPPGAGYGYTF
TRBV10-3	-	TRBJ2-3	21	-	TGTGCCATCAGTGAGTCACCCCAGGGGGGACGTGGAGCGGGGAACACAGATACGCAGTATTTT	CAISESPQGGRGAGNTDTQYF
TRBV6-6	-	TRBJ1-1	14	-	TGTGCCAGCAGTTACTCGGCACGTGCGTTTAGCGCTTTCTTT	CASSYSARAFSAFF
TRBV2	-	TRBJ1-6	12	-	TGTGCCAGCTGGTCTGAGGTCTCACCCCTCCACTTT	CASWSEVSPLHF
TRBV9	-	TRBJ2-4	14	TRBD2	TGTGCCAGCAGCGTAGGAATGGAGCGGGGGGTTCAGTACTTC	CASSVGMERGVQYF
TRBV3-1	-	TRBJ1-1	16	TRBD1	TGTGCCAGCAGCCCAGGAATGCAGGGGGGGCTCACTGAAGCTTTCTTT	CASSPGMQGGLTEAFF
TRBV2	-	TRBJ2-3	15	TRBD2	TGTGCCAGCACCTTAGCGGGGTTAAGCACAGATACGCAGTATTTT	CASTLAGLSTDTQYF
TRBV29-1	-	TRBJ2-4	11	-	TGCAGCGGTGTGGACAGAAACATTCAGTACTTC	CSGVDRNIQYF
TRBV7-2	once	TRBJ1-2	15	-	TGTGCCAGCAGCTTCGGAACCGGGACACACTATGGCTACACCTTC	CASSFGTGTHYGYTF
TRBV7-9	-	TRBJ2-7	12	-	TGTGCCAGCAGCTTACGGGACTACGAGCAGTACTTC	CASSLRDYEQYF
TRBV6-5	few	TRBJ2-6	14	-	TGTGCCAGCAGTTACTCCTCTGGGGCCAACGTCCTGACTTTC	CASSYSSGANVLTF
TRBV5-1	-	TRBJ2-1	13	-	TGCGCCAGCGGGGGGAATCAGGGCAATGAGCAGTTCTTC	CASGGNQGNEQFF
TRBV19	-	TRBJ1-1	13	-	TGTGCCAGTAGTGGCCAGTGGAACACTGAAGCTTTCTTT	CASSGQWNTEAFF
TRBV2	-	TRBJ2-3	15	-	TGTGCCAGCAGTGAAAACCCACGTAACGCAGATACGCAGTATTTT	CASSENPRNADTQYF
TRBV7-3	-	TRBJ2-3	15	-	TGTGCCAGCAGCTTAACAGGCAGGGGAATAGATACGCAGTATTTT	CASSLTGRGIDTQYF
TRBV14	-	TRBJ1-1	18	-	TGTGCCAGCAGCCAAGCCTCGCCGCCGTTTGGGGGAGACACTGAAGCTTTCTTT	CASSQASPPFGGDTEAFF
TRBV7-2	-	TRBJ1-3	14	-	TGTGCCAGCAGTCAACCAGGGGTTGGAAACACCATATATTTT	CASSQPGVGNTIYF
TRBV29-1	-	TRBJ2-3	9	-	TGCAGCGCTGGGGATACGCAGTATTTT	CSAGDTQYF
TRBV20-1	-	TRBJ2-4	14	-	TGCAGTGCCCCCTCCATCAGCGGCCAGAACATTCAGTACTTC	CSAPSISGQNIQYF
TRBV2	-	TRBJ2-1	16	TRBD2	TGTGCCAGCAGGGCCAAAAGCGGGGGGTACGACAATGAGCAGTTCTTC	CASRAKSGGYDNEQFF
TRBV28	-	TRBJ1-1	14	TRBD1	TGTGCCAGCAGTCCCGGGACAGGGATCGCTGAAGCTTTCTTT	CASSPGTGIAEAFF
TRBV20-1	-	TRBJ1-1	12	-	TGCAGTGCTAGCGGGACACTTCTTGAAGCTTTCTTT	CSASGTLLEAFF
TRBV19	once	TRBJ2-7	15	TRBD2	TGTGCCAGCAAAGGGACTAGCGGGGGCTCCTACGAGCAGTACTTC	CASKGTSGGSYEQYF
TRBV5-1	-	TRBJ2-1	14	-	TGCGCCAGCAGAATTCAGGACGGCTACAATGAGCAGTTCTTC	CASRIQDGYNEQFF
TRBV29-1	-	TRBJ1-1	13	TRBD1	TGCAGCGGGATGGGACAGCCAAACACTGAAGCTTTCTTT	CSGMGQPNTEAFF
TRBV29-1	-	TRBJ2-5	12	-	TGCAGCGTACCCAGGGGGGCAGAGACCCAGTACTTC	CSVPRGAETQYF
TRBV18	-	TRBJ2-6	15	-	TGTGCCAGCTCCCCACCGAACTCTGGGGCCAACGTCCTGACTTTC	CASSPPNSGANVLTF
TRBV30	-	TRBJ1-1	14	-	TGTGCCTGGAGTCGGCGGGGGGCTCAAGGTGAAGCTTTCTTT	CAWSRRGAQGEAFF
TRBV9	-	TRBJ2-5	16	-	TGTGCCAGCAGCGGGTGGGGCAGCACAACCCAAGAGACCCAGTACTTC	CASSGWGSTTQETQYF
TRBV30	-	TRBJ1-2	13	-	TGTGCCTGGAGTGACGGGCCTTACGGAGGCTACACCTTC	CAWSDGPYGGYTF
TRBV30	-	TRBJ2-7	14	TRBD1	TGTGCCTGGAGGTACTCGGGACAGACCTACGAGCAGTACTTC	CAWRYSGQTYEQYF
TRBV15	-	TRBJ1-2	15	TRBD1	TGTGCCACCAGCAGACCCGGGACAGGGGGAGAGGGCTACACCTTC	CATSRPGTGGEGYTF
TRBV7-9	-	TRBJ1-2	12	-	TGTGCCAGCAGCTTAGAACCGGGGGGCTACACCTTC	CASSLEPGGYTF